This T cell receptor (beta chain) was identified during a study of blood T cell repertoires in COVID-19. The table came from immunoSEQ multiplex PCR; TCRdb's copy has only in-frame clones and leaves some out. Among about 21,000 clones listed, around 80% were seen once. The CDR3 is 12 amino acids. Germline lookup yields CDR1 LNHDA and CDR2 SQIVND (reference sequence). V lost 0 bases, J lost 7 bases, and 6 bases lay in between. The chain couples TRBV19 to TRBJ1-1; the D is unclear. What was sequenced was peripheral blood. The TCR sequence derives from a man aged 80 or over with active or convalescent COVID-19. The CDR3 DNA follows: TGTGCCAGTAGTATAGATCGAGTTGAAGCTTTCTTT. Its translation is CASSIDRVEAFF.